The 15 T cell receptor beta chains in this list originate from one sample, sequenced in a study of metastatic and nonmetastatic thyroid tumors (TCRdb year 2020). None of the patients had been given any treatment before thyroid surgery. The library was produced with PCR. These reads were obtained on an Illumina HiSeq 4000. The public sequencing data were trimmed at Q25 with fastp and processed into clonotypes with MiXCR by TCRdb, which kept only in-frame beta chains. Counted in this sample were roughly 98,000 clones; under 15% of them appeared once. 3.6% of the sample is in the top ten clones. Sequenced material: blood. These receptors originate from a female donor with papillary thyroid cancer or a benign thyroid nodule (not recorded which). Some clones in this sample may be carry-over from other donors' samples.

This clone was picked up many times. The chain links TRBV19 to TRBJ1-2, with D unresolved. With 5 bases removed from V and 8 bases from J, the gap between germline ends came to 21 bases. The germline V gene encodes CDR1 LNHDA and CDR2 SQIVND (reference sequence). The CDR3 consists of 15 residues. CDR3 residues: CASSLRNGGSGGYTF. The CDR3 DNA follows: TGTGCCAGTAGTCTTAGAAACGGAGGATCGGGAGGCTACACCTTC.

This clone appeared many times. The chain carries TRBV7-2 and TRBJ1-2, with unresolved D. Germline V gene data show CDR1 as SGHTA and CDR2 as FQGNSA. V lost 5 bases and J lost 4, with 11 bases in between. This CDR3 spans 13 amino acids. CDR3 in amino acids: CASSPIGSYGYTF. The CDR3 DNA is TGTGCCAGCAGCCCCATTGGTAGCTATGGCTACACCTTC. Full variable domain (missing parts from reference TRBV7-2 and TRBJ1-2): GAGVSQSPSNKVTEKGKDVELRCDPISGHTALYWYRQSLGQGLEFLIYFQGNSAPDKSGLPSDRFSAERTGGSVSTLTIQRTQQEDSAVYLCASSPIGSYGYTFGSGTRLTVV.

This clone was recorded a few times. V gene TRBV12-3 or TRBV12-4 combines with J gene TRBJ2-6; no firm D call. V lost 9 bases, J lost 4 bases, and 19 bases lay in between. This CDR3 is 16 amino acids long. The CDR3 sequence is CASTDRKAVGANVLTF. The CDR3 bases are TGTGCCAGTACAGACCGCAAGGCTGTCGGGGCCAACGTCCTGACTTTC.

This clone has ten or more counts. Other DNA sequences within the sample encode an identical CDR3. V gene TRBV7-9 combines with J gene TRBJ2-5; 12 nucleotides match TRBD2. After removal of 2 bases from V and 5 bases from J, the junction contained 9 bases not matched to a gene. From germline, CDR1 is SEHNR and CDR2 FQNEAQ (reference sequence). The CDR3 has 17 amino acids. The CDR3 here is CASSLPASGGAVETQYF. CDR3 coding DNA: TGTGCCAGCAGCTTACCCGCTAGCGGGGGGGCGGTCGAGACCCAGTACTTC.

In its sample, this clone was seen a few times. A read error is possible here, since a much larger clone lies one base away. The J gene is TRBJ1-4, the V gene TRBV12-3 or TRBV12-4; D call uncertain. This CDR3 has 15 residues. Trimming pared 7 bases from V and 0 bases from J, leaving 12 bases between. Here the CDR3 DNA reads TGTGCCAGCAATTATCACACAGCAACTAATGAAAAACTGTTTTTT. This gives the protein CASNYHTATNEKLFF.

This clone was observed at least ten times. Additional DNA sequences in this sample encode the identical CDR3. This sequence joins TRBV6-5 and TRBJ2-3; 7 bases align to TRBD1. With V trimmed by 2 bases and J by 7 bases, 6 bases remained unmatched. Germline assignment: CDR1 MNHEY and CDR2 SVGAGI. This CDR3 comprises 14 residues. The CDR3 reads CASSYRGQPHTQYF. For the CDR3, the DNA is TGTGCCAGCAGTTACCGGGGACAGCCCCATACGCAGTATTTT.

The chain has TRBV30 and TRBJ2-7; D may be TRBD1 or TRBD2 (7 bases each). Between the trimmed V and J ends, which lost 2 bases and 0 bases, there was a span of 11 bases. The CDR3 is made up of 14 amino acids. Germline values: CDR1 GTSNPN, CDR2 SVGIG (reference sequence). The CDR3 nucleotides read TGTGCCTGGAGTCAGGGGGGGATCTCCTACGAGCAGTACTTC. This translates into CAWSQGGISYEQYF.

This clone was observed at least ten times. The chain links TRBV6-6 to TRBJ2-2; D ambiguous. CDR1 is MNHNY and CDR2 is SVGAGI in the germline V gene (reference sequence). The CDR3 extends over 13 amino acids. Trimming removed 2 bases from V and 7 bases from J, with 8 bases in between. The chain's CDR3 is CASSYRGHGELFF. The CDR3 DNA reads TGTGCCAGCAGTTACCGCGGCCACGGGGAGCTGTTTTTT.

This clone was seen a few times. A much larger clone differs by one base, so this may be a read error. The J gene is TRBJ2-2, the V gene TRBV19; D is possibly TRBD1 (6 bases). There are 14 residues in the CDR3. Germline values: CDR1 LNHDA, CDR2 SQIVND (reference sequence). The CDR3 region has the DNA TGTGCCAGTAGTCGGGACAAGAACACCTGGGAGCTGTTTTTT. Protein: CASSRDKNTWELFF.

This clone was counted a single time. This could be a read error, since a much larger clone is one nucleotide away. The chain has TRBV20-1 and TRBJ2-5; 7 nucleotides align to TRBD2. Germline V gene sequence: CDR1 DFQATT, CDR2 SNEGSKA (reference sequence). The CDR3 is 14 residues long. The CDR3 DNA reads as TGCAGTGCTAGAATCTGGACTAGTGTGGAGACCAAGTACTTC. As protein: CSARIWTSVETKYF.

The V gene is TRBV15, the J gene TRBJ1-4; D might be TRBD1 (5 bases). V lost 1 base and J lost 4, with 10 bases in between. Germline CDR1 reads LNHNV; CDR2 reads YYDKDF (reference sequence). CDR3 length equals 15 residues. The CDR3 DNA follows: TGTGCCACCAGCAGAGCTCATAGGGGTAATGAAAAACTGTTTTTT. It codes for CATSRAHRGNEKLFF. Together with reference TRBV15 and TRBJ1-4, the CDR3 gives the full variable domain: DAMVIQNPRYQVTQFGKPVTLSCSQTLNHNVMYWYQQKSSQAPKLLFHYYDKDFNNEADTPDNFQSRRPNTSFCFLDIRSPGLGDTAMYLCATSRAHRGNEKLFFGSGTQLSVL.

This clone came up many times. The CDR3 DNA reads as TGTGCCAGCAGGCAGGGGGACTTGACCCTCCACTTT. It encodes CASRQGDLTLHF. The chain links TRBV6-1 to TRBJ1-6; 7 nucleotides line up with TRBD1. CDR1 and CDR2 (germline): MNHNS, SASEGT. J lost 14 bases, V lost 6 bases, and 7 bases had no gene match. There are 12 residues in the CDR3.

The sample holds many counts of this clone. CDR3 nucleotides: TGTGCCAGCAGTTACGATCGGCGGTCACCTGCCTCCTACGAGCAGTACTTC. Amino acids: CASSYDRRSPASYEQYF. V gene TRBV6-2 or TRBV6-3 combines with J gene TRBJ2-7, with D unresolved. Trimming removed 2 bases at V and 0 bases at J, with 17 bases between. Per germline, CDR1 MNHEY and CDR2 SVGEGT. This CDR3 is 17 amino acids long.

Many counts were recorded for this clone. The V call is TRBV6-1, the J call TRBJ2-6; possibly TRBD1 for D (5 bases). V shed 8 bases and J shed 0 bases, with 14 bases lying between them. Per germline, CDR1 MNHNS and CDR2 SASEGT. CDR3 length equals 16 residues. CDR3: CASGIKGISGANVLTF. The CDR3 DNA reads TGTGCCAGCGGGATAAAGGGGATCTCTGGGGCCAACGTCCTGACTTTC.

Regarding this clone: This may arise from a read error, as a much more abundant clone is one base away. Within the sample, other DNA sequences also encode this same CDR3. V is TRBV29-1 and J is TRBJ1-1; D unclear. The CDR3 runs 11 residues. The germline V and J ends were trimmed by 5 bases and 6 bases, with 10 bases remaining between them. Germline-derived CDR1 and CDR2 are SQVTM and ANQGSEA. DNA of the CDR3: TGCAGCGTTTGGGCTTTCCCTGAAGCTTTCTTT. Protein: CSVWAFPEAFF.